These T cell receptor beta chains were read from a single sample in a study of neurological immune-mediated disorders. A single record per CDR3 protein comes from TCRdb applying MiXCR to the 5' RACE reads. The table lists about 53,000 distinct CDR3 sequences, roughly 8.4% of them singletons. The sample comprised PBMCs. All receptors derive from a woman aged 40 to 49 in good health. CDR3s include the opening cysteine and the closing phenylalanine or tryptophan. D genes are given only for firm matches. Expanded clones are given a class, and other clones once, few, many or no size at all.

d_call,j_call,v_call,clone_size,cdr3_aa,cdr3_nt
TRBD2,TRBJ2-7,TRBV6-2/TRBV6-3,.,CASGLAGVSYEQYF,TGTGCCAGCGGTCTAGCGGGCGTTTCCTACGAGCAGTACTTC
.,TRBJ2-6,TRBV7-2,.,CASSTKDGHPGANVLTF,TGTGCCAGCAGTACAAAGGACGGCCATCCTGGGGCCAACGTCCTGACTTTC
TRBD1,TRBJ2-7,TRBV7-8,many,CASSLRGSPPYEQYF,TGTGCCAGCAGTCTCAGGGGGTCCCCTCCCTACGAGCAGTACTTC
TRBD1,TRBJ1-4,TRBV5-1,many,CASSIGQGDEKLFF,TGCGCCAGCAGCATCGGACAGGGGGATGAAAAACTGTTTTTT
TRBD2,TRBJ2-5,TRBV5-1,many,CASSPLEAGVQETQYF,TGCGCCAGCAGCCCCCTGGAGGCGGGGGTACAAGAGACCCAGTACTTC
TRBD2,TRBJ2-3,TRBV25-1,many,CASSESKGISGSPTDTQYF,TGTGCCAGCAGTGAATCCAAAGGGATTAGCGGGAGTCCGACAGATACGCAGTATTTT
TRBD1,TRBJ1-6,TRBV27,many,CASRQGRGLGNSPLHF,TGTGCCAGCCGCCAGGGGAGGGGGCTTGGTAATTCACCCCTCCACTTT
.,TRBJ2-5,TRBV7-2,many,CASSFIRGLQETQYF,TGTGCCAGCAGCTTTATCCGGGGACTGCAAGAGACCCAGTACTTC
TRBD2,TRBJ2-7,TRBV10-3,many,CAISGLAGGSSYEQYF,TGTGCCATCAGTGGGTTAGCGGGGGGGAGCTCCTACGAGCAGTACTTC
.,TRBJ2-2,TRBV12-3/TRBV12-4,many,CASSLISGGHGELFF,TGTGCCAGCAGTTTAATTTCCGGGGGCCACGGGGAGCTGTTTTTT
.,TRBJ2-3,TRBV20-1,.,CSATREMWQLGTQYF,TGCAGTGCTACCCGAGAGATGTGGCAGTTGGGTACGCAGTATTTT
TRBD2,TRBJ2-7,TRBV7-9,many,CASSFQLAEAIYEQYF,TGTGCCAGCAGCTTTCAACTAGCGGAAGCTATCTACGAGCAGTACTTC
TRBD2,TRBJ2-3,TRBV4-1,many,CASSQDGTSIRTDTQYF,TGCGCCAGCAGCCAAGATGGGACTAGCATCCGCACAGATACGCAGTATTTT
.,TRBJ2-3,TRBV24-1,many,CATSDASSNSAMDTQYF,TGTGCCACCAGTGATGCCTCTTCTAACTCGGCAATGGATACGCAGTATTTT
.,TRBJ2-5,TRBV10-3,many,CAIGRASGETQYF,TGTGCCATCGGAAGGGCATCAGGGGAGACCCAGTACTTC
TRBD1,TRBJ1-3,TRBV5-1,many,CASSLQGDTIYF,TGCGCCAGCAGCTTGCAGGGGGACACCATATATTTT
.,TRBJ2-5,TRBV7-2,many,CASETRASGETQYF,TGTGCCAGCGAAACGCGGGCCTCCGGGGAGACCCAGTACTTC
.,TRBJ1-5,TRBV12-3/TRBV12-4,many,CASSSATGSGNQPQHF,TGTGCCAGCAGTTCGGCGACAGGCAGCGGGAATCAGCCCCAGCATTTT
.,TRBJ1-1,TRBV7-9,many,CASSIRGTEAFF,TGTGCCAGCAGCATCCGGGGCACTGAAGCTTTCTTT
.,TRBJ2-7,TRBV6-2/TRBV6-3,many,CASSYWVYEQYF,TGTGCCAGCAGTTATTGGGTCTACGAGCAGTACTTC
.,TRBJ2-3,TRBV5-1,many,CASSLGSGHPTDTQYF,TGCGCCAGCAGCTTGGGGTCGGGACACCCGACAGATACGCAGTATTTT
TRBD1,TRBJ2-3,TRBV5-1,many,CASSPTDRVGDTQYF,TGCGCCAGCAGCCCGACCGACAGGGTTGGGGATACGCAGTATTTT
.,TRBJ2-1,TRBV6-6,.,CTSDRDNEQFF,TGTACCAGCGATAGGGACAATGAGCAGTTCTTC
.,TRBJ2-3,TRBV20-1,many,CSASKLVLDDTQYF,TGCAGTGCTAGTAAGCTAGTACTCGATGATACGCAGTATTTT
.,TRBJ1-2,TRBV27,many,CASSSTGAGNYGYTF,TGTGCCAGCAGTTCAACGGGGGCGGGTAACTATGGCTACACCTTC
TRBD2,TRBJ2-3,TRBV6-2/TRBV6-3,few,CASSYSRTITSGRTADTQYF,TGTGCCAGCAGTTACTCCAGAACGATAACTAGCGGGAGAACGGCAGATACGCAGTATTTT
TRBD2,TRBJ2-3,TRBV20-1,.,CSAESGRASDTQYF,TGCAGTGCTGAAAGCGGGAGGGCTTCTGATACGCAGTATTTT